This is a list of T cell receptor beta chains from one sample in a study of blood T cell repertoires in COVID-19. Profiling relied on immunoSEQ multiplex PCR, and the TCRdb table lists in-frame clones only, not all of them. The data show 200,000 to 300,000 clones, more than 75% seen once. Sequenced: peripheral blood. The receptors originated from a woman between 45 and 60 years old with acute or convalescent COVID-19. Each CDR3 is given without its conserved first and last residue.

len: 14; v_gene: TRBV7-2; j_gene: TRBJ2-2; CDR3aa: ASRDVSGRAAGELF
len: 13; v_gene: TRBV9; j_gene: TRBJ2-2; CDR3aa: ASSPQPSSTGELF
len: 13; v_gene: TRBV5-4; j_gene: TRBJ2-1; CDR3aa: ASSPGLSSYNEQF
len: 12; v_gene: TRBV3-1/TRBV3-2; j_gene: TRBJ2-1; CDR3aa: ASSDRVSYNEQF
len: 11; v_gene: TRBV6-6; j_gene: TRBJ2-5; CDR3aa: ASSTHGGETQY
len: 12; v_gene: TRBV5-1; j_gene: TRBJ1-4; CDR3aa: ASRRDSMGEKLF
len: 16; v_gene: TRBV11-2; j_gene: TRBJ2-7; CDR3aa: ASSLIRDRGPLTYEQY
len: 14; v_gene: TRBV18; j_gene: TRBJ2-1; CDR3aa: ASSPPGQGYYNEQF
len: 11; v_gene: TRBV29-1; j_gene: TRBJ1-1; CDR3aa: SVLTGGGSEAF
len: 17; v_gene: TRBV21-1; j_gene: TRBJ1-3; CDR3aa: ASSKEVGTSTSSGNTIY
len: 12; v_gene: TRBV10-3; j_gene: TRBJ2-7; CDR3aa: AISNQGAVYEQY
len: 13; v_gene: TRBV15; j_gene: TRBJ2-5; CDR3aa: ATSRAPVGGETQY
len: 14; v_gene: TRBV9; j_gene: TRBJ2-5; CDR3aa: ASSMGLAGVGETQY
len: 10; v_gene: TRBV6-5; j_gene: TRBJ1-2; CDR3aa: ASSRQVYGYT
len: 13; v_gene: TRBV10-3; j_gene: TRBJ2-3; CDR3aa: AISESQGLTDTQY
len: 14; v_gene: TRBV24-1; j_gene: TRBJ2-5; CDR3aa: ATSPGQGNVGETQY
len: 12; v_gene: TRBV7-3; j_gene: TRBJ2-1; CDR3aa: ASSLTQAYNEQF
len: 9; v_gene: TRBV30; j_gene: TRBJ2-1; CDR3aa: AWAGGNEQF
len: 12; v_gene: TRBV16; j_gene: TRBJ1-1; CDR3aa: ASSQPRGSTEAF
len: 9; v_gene: TRBV20-1; j_gene: TRBJ2-7; CDR3aa: SAKSSYEQY
len: 14; v_gene: TRBV28; j_gene: TRBJ2-7; CDR3aa: ASSSTGAGPPYEQY
len: 10; v_gene: TRBV7-2; j_gene: TRBJ2-5; CDR3aa: ASSLLQETQY